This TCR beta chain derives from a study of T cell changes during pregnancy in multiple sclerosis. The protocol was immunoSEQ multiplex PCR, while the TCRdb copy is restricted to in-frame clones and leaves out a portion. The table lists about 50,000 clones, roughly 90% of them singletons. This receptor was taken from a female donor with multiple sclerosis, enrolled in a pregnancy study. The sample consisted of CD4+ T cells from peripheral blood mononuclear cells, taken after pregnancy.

The CDR3 DNA follows: TGTGCCTGGGGGTTGGGACTAGCGGGACCCAATGAGCAGTTCTTC. Amino acids: CAWGLGLAGPNEQFF. The J gene is TRBJ2-1, the V gene TRBV30; TRBD2 aligns across 13 bases. V lost 5 bases, J lost 6 bases, and 7 bases stayed unmatched. Germline CDR1 is GTSNPN and CDR2 is SVGIG (reference sequence). The CDR3 length is 15 residues.